These 23 T cell receptor beta chains were all obtained from the same sample, sequenced in a study of blood T cell repertoires in COVID-19. Only in-frame clones appear in the TCRdb table, and some are missing; sequencing was by immunoSEQ multiplex PCR. This sample has tens of thousands of clones, with more than 85% found just once. Sample: peripheral blood. These receptor sequences come from a man in his 70s with active or convalescent COVID-19.

This clone has a single count. The chain is built from TRBV30 and TRBJ1-4; D remains ambiguous. V dropped 4 bases and J dropped 8 bases, with 11 bases sitting between them. The germline V gene has CDR1 GTSNPN and CDR2 SVGIG (reference sequence). The CDR3 extends over 12 amino acids. The CDR3 region has the DNA TGTGCCTGGACCCTCGGCGGCGAAAAACTGTTTTTT. Its translation is CAWTLGGEKLFF.

The rearrangement joins TRBV6-6 to TRBJ1-1, with D hard to call. CDR1 MNHNY and CDR2 SVGAGI come from the germline V gene (reference sequence). V was clipped by 0 bases and J by 7 bases, with 6 bases between them. The CDR3 totals 12 residues. For the CDR3, the DNA is TGTGCCAGCAGTTACTCGCGAGATGAAGCTTTCTTT. Its translation: CASSYSRDEAFF.

The chain recombines TRBV28 with TRBJ1-5; the match to TRBD1 covers 7 bases. The CDR3 contains 15 residues. Germline lookup yields CDR1 MDHEN and CDR2 SYDVKM. V lost 7 bases and J lost 0; bases outside the gene matches: 6. CDR3 sequence reads: CASKTGAYSNQPQHF. The CDR3 nucleotides read TGTGCCAGCAAAACAGGGGCCTATAGCAATCAGCCCCAGCATTTT.

This chain links TRBV5-1 with TRBJ2-1, with a weak D call TRBD2 (6 bases). Germline-derived CDR1 and CDR2 are SGHRS and YFSETQ. V lost 4 bases and J 5 bases, leaving 25 bases between the germline ends. This CDR3 spans 18 amino acids. The CDR3 DNA follows: TGCGCCAGCAGCAATCGCGCCTGGGACTCGCGATTCAACAATGAGCAGTTCTTC. Translated: CASSNRAWDSRFNNEQFF.

This chain links TRBV28 with TRBJ1-6, with TRBD1 as a possible D gene (6 bases). V gave up 5 bases and J gave up 11 bases, with 22 bases separating them. The CDR3 has 16 amino acids. Looked up from germline, CDR1 is MDHEN and CDR2 is SYDVKM. In nucleotides, the CDR3 is TGTGCCAGCAGTCATAGCGGGGGGCTACAGGATCCACCCCTCCACTTT. It is translated as CASSHSGGLQDPPLHF.

This clone was picked up a small number of times. The chain recombines TRBV6-5 with TRBJ2-2, with D maybe TRBD1 (6 bases). The germline V gene encodes CDR1 MNHEY and CDR2 SVGAGI. CDR3 length equals 14 residues. V was pared by 6 bases and J by 1 base, with 9 bases between. The CDR3 nucleotides read TGTGCCAGCAGAAGACAGGAGAACACCGGGGAGCTGTTTTTT. It specifies CASRRQENTGELFF.

The V and J genes are TRBV28 and TRBJ2-4, with D possibly TRBD2 on 5 matching bases. The CDR3 is 14 residues long. Trimming removed 7 bases from V and 4 bases from J, with 14 bases in between. The germline V gene encodes CDR1 MDHEN and CDR2 SYDVKM. CDR3 bases: TGTGCCAGCATAGAGGGATCCCGTAAAAACATTCAGTACTTC. Translating it yields CASIEGSRKNIQYF.

As for this clone: This sample also contains other DNA sequences that code for the same CDR3. V usage is TRBV18 and J usage is TRBJ1-1; 8 bases are a match to TRBD1. Trimming at V came to 2 bases and at J to 1 base, leaving 0 bases not matched to a gene. Germline values: CDR1 KGHSH, CDR2 LQKENI. This CDR3 is 14 amino acids long. CDR3 residues: CASSPGTGNTEAFF. CDR3 DNA: TGTGCCAGCTCACCAGGGACAGGGAACACTGAAGCTTTCTTT.

CDR3 coding DNA: TGCAGTGCCAGTGGGGGTAGCGGGAGAGCTCCAGATACGCAGTATTTT. Translating it yields CSASGGSGRAPDTQYF. The gene calls are TRBV20-1 and TRBJ2-3; 9 bases line up with TRBD2. The CDR3 runs to 16 residues. CDR1 and CDR2 (germline): DFQATT, SNEGSKA (reference sequence). V dropped 6 bases and J dropped 4; count of bases not matched to a gene: 14.

J is TRBJ1-4 and V is TRBV27; TRBD1 matches at 8 bases. This CDR3 contains 15 residues. CDR1 and CDR2 (germline): MNHEY, SMNVEV (reference sequence). J gave up 7 bases and V 2 bases, and 6 bases lay outside the gene matches. CDR3 bases: TGTGCCAGCAGTTTAAGGCAGGGGGCGTTTGAAAAACTGTTTTTT. Translating gives CASSLRQGAFEKLFF.

Comments on this clone: The sample carries other DNA sequences with the same CDR3. This chain uses TRBV9 with TRBJ2-7; 7 bases are shared with TRBD1. This CDR3 spans 14 amino acids. The germline CDR1 and CDR2 sequences are SGDLS and YYNGEE. The ends lost 0 bases at V and 2 bases at J; junction bases unmatched: 2. The CDR3 region is CASSVGQGAYEQYF. The DNA for the CDR3 is TGTGCCAGCAGCGTAGGGCAGGGGGCCTACGAGCAGTACTTC.

The chain joins TRBV9 to TRBJ2-7; a possible D gene is TRBD1 (5 bases). CDR3 length equals 15 residues. Trimming shortened V by 4 bases and J by 3 bases, and 17 bases separated the two germline ends. The V gene's germline CDR1 is SGDLS and CDR2 YYNGEE. Here the CDR3 reads CASSPQVGALYEQYF. CDR3 DNA: TGTGCCAGCAGCCCCCAGGTAGGGGCCCTCTACGAGCAGTACTTC.

This clone was detected only a few times. The chain is built from TRBV5-1 and TRBJ2-7, with a tentative D call TRBD1 (5 bases). The CDR3 runs 14 residues. Trimming removed 3 bases from V and 1 base from J, with 11 bases in between. CDR1 and CDR2 from the germline V gene are SGHRS and YFSETQ. CDR3 coding DNA: TGCGCCAGCAGCTCGCTCAGGGCTTCCTACGAGCAGTACTTC. Translated, it gives CASSSLRASYEQYF.

This chain links TRBV18 with TRBJ2-1; no reliable D call. CDR1 KGHSH and CDR2 LQKENI come from the germline V gene. Deletions cut 2 bases from V and 5 bases from J, with 10 bases between. CDR3 size: 14 residues. CDR3 region: CASSPSKENNEQFF. CDR3 in DNA: TGTGCCAGCTCACCATCGAAAGAGAACAATGAGCAGTTCTTC. Full variable domain (missing parts from reference TRBV18 and TRBJ2-1): NAGVMQNPRHLVRRRGQEARLRCSPMKGHSHVYWYRQLPEEGLKFMVYLQKENIIDESGMPKERFSAEFPKEGPSILRIQQVVRGDSAAYFCASSPSKENNEQFFGPGTRLTVL.

The CDR3 bases are TGTGCCAGTAGAACCGGGACAGGGGTTTACTATGGCTACACCTTC. As protein: CASRTGTGVYYGYTF. The rearrangement joins TRBV19 to TRBJ1-2, with 10 bases that match TRBD1. This CDR3 contains 15 residues. Germline CDR1 LNHDA, CDR2 SQIVND (reference sequence). Germline trimming cut 6 bases from V and 3 bases from J; bases unmatched to any gene: 7.

V usage is TRBV5-1 and J usage is TRBJ1-6; 10 bases are a match to TRBD1. Losses at the gene ends were 4 bases for V and 7 bases for J; bases not matched to a gene: 8. The CDR3 is 16 amino acids. In germline, CDR1 is SGHRS, CDR2 YFSETQ. Here the CDR3 reads CASSEGTGASNSPLHF. The CDR3 DNA is TGCGCCAGCAGCGAGGGGACAGGGGCTTCGAATTCACCCCTCCACTTT.

The chain is built from TRBV6-5 and TRBJ2-3; D is unclear. CDR1 is MNHEY, CDR2 SVGAGI, per germline. CDR3 length: 11 residues. Trimming took off 7 bases at V and 6 bases at J, with 8 bases between the two ends. CDR3 nucleotides: TGTGCCAGCACCCTTTATGATACGCAGTATTTT. Its translation: CASTLYDTQYF.

The genes are TRBV7-9 and TRBJ1-3, with D possibly matching TRBD1 (6 bases). This CDR3 contains 15 residues. Germline loops: CDR1 SEHNR, CDR2 FQNEAQ (reference sequence). Trimming shortened V by 3 bases and J by 0 bases, and 9 bases separated the two germline ends. In nucleotides, the CDR3 is TGTGCCAGCAGCTTTAGGACAGCCTCTGGAAACACCATATATTTT. This gives the protein CASSFRTASGNTIYF.

The chain uses TRBV10-3 and TRBJ2-3; TRBD2 agrees at 8 bases. V gave up 4 bases and J gave up 5 bases; unmatched junction bases: 2. Germline assignment: CDR1 ENHRY and CDR2 SYGVKD. The CDR3 consists of 13 residues. In nucleotides, the CDR3 is TGTGCCATCAGTGGGGCGGGAGGAGATACGCAGTATTTT. This encodes CAISGAGGDTQYF.

This chain links TRBV19 with TRBJ2-1; D perhaps matches TRBD1 (5 bases). The V end lost 0 bases, the J end lost 4 bases, and 13 bases lay between the germline ends. From germline, CDR1 is LNHDA and CDR2 SQIVND (reference sequence). CDR3 size: 16 residues. Here the CDR3 DNA reads TGTGCCAGTAGTATAGAGGGGCAAGTGCGGTACAATGAGCAGTTCTTC. Its translation: CASSIEGQVRYNEQFF.

The rearrangement uses TRBV28 and TRBJ1-2; a weak D match, TRBD1 (5 bases). CDR1 is MDHEN and CDR2 is SYDVKM in the germline V gene. The length of the CDR3 is 15 residues. V was pared by 2 bases and J by 4 bases, with 14 bases between. The CDR3 DNA reads TGTGCCAGCAGTTTAACTTTCAGGGTGGGCTATGGCTACACCTTC. Translated, it gives CASSLTFRVGYGYTF.

This rearrangement joins TRBV7-2 to TRBJ2-1; 12 nucleotides align to TRBD2. Germline CDR1 SGHTA, CDR2 FQGNSA. The trim removed 4 bases at V and 3 bases at J, leaving 1 base unmatched. This CDR3 has 15 amino acids. The CDR3 spells CASSSLAGGYNEQFF. The CDR3, as DNA: TGTGCCAGCAGCTCACTAGCGGGGGGCTACAATGAGCAGTTCTTC.

This clone was seen just once. The V gene is TRBV12-3 or TRBV12-4, the J gene TRBJ1-3; a weak D match, TRBD1 (5 bases). V gave up 7 bases and J gave up 7 bases, with 11 bases separating them. The CDR3 is 12 amino acids. Here the CDR3 DNA reads TGTGCCAGCACCCAGGGAGGGAACACCATATATTTT. Residues: CASTQGGNTIYF.